The next 9 T cell receptor beta chains were all read from a single sample in a study of monozygotic twins with inflammatory bowel disease. From the 5' RACE reads, TCRdb lists one entry per CDR3 protein and no DNA. In all, the sample yields over 110,000 distinct CDR3 sequences. Sequencing was carried out using blood. All receptors derive from a human donor with ulcerative colitis or Crohn's disease, or a healthy co-twin of an affected twin (not recorded which).

The rearrangement uses TRBV24-1 and TRBJ2-1; TCRdb lists TRBD2, though no DNA is available to test this call. The CDR3 has 18 amino acids. CDR1 and CDR2 from the germline V gene are KGHDR and SFDVKD. CDR3 sequence: CATSDPPGPTGIKNEQFF.

The gene calls are TRBV5-6 and TRBJ1-6. The length of the CDR3 is 15 residues. Germline-derived CDR1 and CDR2 are SGHDT and YYEEEE. The CDR3 is CASSLAGYGNSPLHF.

The genes are TRBV7-9 and TRBJ1-2. The CDR3 extends over 16 amino acids. Looked up from germline, CDR1 is SEHNR and CDR2 is FQNEAQ (reference sequence). This CDR3 reads CASSQRLGGENYGYTF.

This chain connects TRBV7-2 to TRBJ2-7. From germline, CDR1 is SGHTA and CDR2 FQGNSA. This CDR3 spans 12 amino acids. The CDR3: CASSFNSYEQYF.

J is TRBJ2-7 and V is TRBV29-1; TCRdb outputs TRBD1, but without DNA this stays unchecked. The CDR3 sequence is 12 residues long. Germline V gene sequence: CDR1 SQVTM, CDR2 ANQGSEA. The CDR3 here is CSVGGRGYEQYF.

CDR3 protein: CSARIGGGGYEQYF. This chain uses TRBV20-1 with TRBJ2-7; absent DNA, TCRdb's TRBD2 call cannot be checked. This CDR3 is built from 14 residues. CDR1 is DFQATT, CDR2 SNEGSKA, per germline (reference sequence).

The V and J genes are TRBV5-1 and TRBJ2-6. This CDR3 comprises 16 residues. The germline gives CDR1 SGHRS, CDR2 YFSETQ. The CDR3 sequence is CASSFSSSTGANVLTF.

CDR3 residues: CSAEGPGMSPLHF. The chain employs TRBV20-1 and TRBJ1-6; TCRdb reports TRBD1, a call that lacks DNA to check it against. The CDR3 runs to 13 residues. The V gene's germline CDR1 is DFQATT and CDR2 SNEGSKA (reference sequence).

This sequence joins TRBV5-1 and TRBJ2-5; TCRdb proposes TRBD1, but this gene call is untestable without DNA. Germline CDR1 reads SGHRS; CDR2 reads YFSETQ. CDR3 length: 16 residues. The CDR3 reads CASKPPQGNGPETQYF.